Following are 14 T cell receptor beta chains from one sample sequenced in a study of blood T cell repertoires in COVID-19. Profiling relied on immunoSEQ multiplex PCR, and the TCRdb table lists in-frame clones only, not all of them. The data contain about 310,000 clones, around 91% of them singletons. The sequenced material came from peripheral blood. The receptors were gathered from a woman between 40 and 50 years old with COVID-19, enrolled during active disease.

This chain joins TRBV2 and TRBJ1-1; TRBD1 aligns across 7 bases. Per germline, CDR1 SNHLY and CDR2 FYNNEI. This CDR3 has 16 amino acids. The J segment lost 4 bases and the V segment lost 8 bases, leaving 16 bases of the junction unmatched. CDR3 protein: CASGRDSPLTGTEAFF. CDR3 bases: TGTGCCAGCGGCCGGGACAGCCCCTTAACGGGCACTGAAGCTTTCTTT.

The V call is TRBV4-2, the J call TRBJ1-3, with D uncertain. The germline gives CDR1 LGHNA, CDR2 YNFKEQ. The CDR3 totals 12 residues. V lost 6 bases, J lost 8 bases, and 11 bases lay in between. The CDR3 bases are TGTGCCAGCAGTGAAGGCGGGGACACCATATATTTT. It specifies CASSEGGDTIYF.

This clone has only one observation. The chain has TRBV14 and TRBJ1-3; 9 bases match TRBD1. Trimming at V came to 3 bases and at J to 4 bases, leaving 1 base not matched to a gene. Germline CDR1 is SGHDN and CDR2 is FVKESK. This CDR3 has 14 residues. CDR3 coding DNA: TGTGCCAGCAGCCACGGGACAGGGGGAAACACCATATATTTT. Its protein product is CASSHGTGGNTIYF.

The gene calls are TRBV28 and TRBJ2-3; 10 bases are a match to TRBD2. The CDR3 is 19 residues long. V lost 6 bases to trimming and J lost 2 bases; unmatched junction nucleotides: 17. The germline CDR1 and CDR2 sequences are MDHEN and SYDVKM. The CDR3 is CASSPSSPTSGVYTDTQYF. In nucleotides, the CDR3 is TGTGCCAGCAGCCCGAGTTCCCCTACTAGCGGGGTGTACACAGATACGCAGTATTTT. Variable domain in full (rest from reference TRBV28 and TRBJ2-3): DVKVTQSSRYLVKRTGEKVFLECVQDMDHENMFWYRQDPGLGLRLIYFSYDVKMKEKGDIPEGYSVSREKKERFSLILESASTNQTSMYLCASSPSSPTSGVYTDTQYFGPGTRLTVL.

The chain carries TRBV4-3 and TRBJ2-7; possibly TRBD2 for D (5 bases). The V and J ends lost 3 bases and 7 bases respectively, with 19 bases between them. The CDR3 runs to 15 residues. Germline CDR1 and CDR2: LGHNA and YSLEER. The CDR3 bases are TGCGCCAGCAGCCATAAAGTTGGAGGCCTTGGGGAGCAGTACTTC. Amino acids: CASSHKVGGLGEQYF.

The chain couples TRBV4-1 to TRBJ1-3; 8 bases align to TRBD1. The CDR3 extends over 17 amino acids. V gave up 5 bases and J gave up 3 bases; unmatched junction bases: 12. Germline-derived CDR1 and CDR2 are MGHRA and YSYEKL. CDR3 residues: CASSYSSQGEGGNTIYF. DNA of the CDR3: TGCGCCAGCAGCTACTCTTCACAGGGGGAAGGTGGAAACACCATATATTTT.

The rearrangement uses TRBV5-4 and TRBJ1-2; maybe TRBD1 (5 bases). The germline gives CDR1 SGHNT, CDR2 YYREEE (reference sequence). With 0 bases removed from V and 7 bases from J, the gap between germline ends came to 16 bases. This CDR3 is built from 15 residues. CDR3 sequence reads: CASSLDGPGGRGYTF. In DNA, the CDR3 is TGTGCCAGCAGCTTGGATGGTCCGGGGGGTCGTGGCTACACCTTC.

This chain uses TRBV4-1 with TRBJ2-7, with D perhaps matching TRBD2 (5 bases). The CDR3 length is 14 residues. The germline V gene has CDR1 MGHRA and CDR2 YSYEKL. V was pared by 2 bases and J by 4 bases, with 12 bases between. Here the CDR3 DNA reads TGCGCCAGCAGCCAACGGCCCGAGGGTTACGAGCAGTACTTC. Encoded protein: CASSQRPEGYEQYF.

In this sample, this clone turned up once. This rearrangement joins TRBV27 to TRBJ1-5; tentative D call: TRBD1 (6 bases). Germline V lookup: CDR1 MNHEY, CDR2 SMNVEV (reference sequence). The CDR3 covers 16 residues. The V and J ends lost 5 bases and 2 bases respectively, with 16 bases between them. DNA of the CDR3: TGTGCCAGCAGTCCCCGGTTAGGGGGTGGCAATCAGCCCCAGCATTTT. This translates into CASSPRLGGGNQPQHF.

The chain links TRBV14 to TRBJ1-2; possibly TRBD1 for D (5 bases). V lost 1 base, J lost 4 bases, and 10 bases lay in between. Germline-derived CDR1 and CDR2 are SGHDN and FVKESK. The CDR3 totals 14 residues. The CDR3 DNA reads as TGTGCCAGCAGCCAAGGGCAGGGCGTCTATGGCTACACCTTC. Protein product: CASSQGQGVYGYTF.

The chain employs TRBV27 and TRBJ2-3; D is possibly TRBD2 (5 bases). The CDR3 spans 14 residues. The germline V gene encodes CDR1 MNHEY and CDR2 SMNVEV (reference sequence). Trimming stripped 6 bases from V and 4 bases from J, with 14 bases between. The CDR3 here is CASSLAPIADTQYF. For the CDR3, the DNA is TGTGCCAGCAGCCTAGCCCCCATCGCAGATACGCAGTATTTT.

The DNA for the CDR3 is TGTGCCAGCAGCTTAGACAGGTGGAATGAAAAACTGTTTTTT. Protein: CASSLDRWNEKLFF. The chain joins TRBV11-1 to TRBJ1-4; tentatively, D is TRBD1 (5 bases). V was shortened by 1 base and J by 5 bases, with 8 bases between the two germline ends. The CDR3 sequence is 14 residues long. Germline V gives CDR1 SGHAT, CDR2 FQDESV (reference sequence).

V and J are TRBV5-1 and TRBJ2-6; TRBD2 matches at 7 bases. This CDR3 contains 18 residues. V shed 5 bases and J 0 bases; nucleotides not matched to a gene: 11. Germline CDR1 is SGHRS and CDR2 is YFSETQ. CDR3 in amino acids: CASRVQWGGSSGANVLTF. DNA for the CDR3: TGCGCCAGCAGGGTGCAGTGGGGAGGGTCCTCTGGGGCCAACGTCCTGACTTTC.

The table lists this clone with a count of one. V is TRBV5-4 and J is TRBJ1-1; 7 bases map to TRBD1. The CDR3 loop spans 14 amino acids. The V gene's germline CDR1 is SGHNT and CDR2 YYREEE (reference sequence). With V trimmed by 4 bases and J by 1 base, 4 bases remained unmatched. The CDR3 DNA follows: TGTGCCAGCAGCGAGGGACAGAGGAACACTGAAGCTTTCTTT. Amino acid sequence: CASSEGQRNTEAFF.